Listed here are 2 T cell receptor beta chains from one sample, sequenced in a study of cytomegalovirus exposure and HLA in healthy donors (dated by TCRdb to 2016 to 2017). The library was generated by the immunoSEQ multiplex PCR assay. The multiplex PCR relied on a mix of 60 forward primers for TCR Vbeta segments and 13 reverse primers for TCR Jbeta segments. TCRdb re-hosts the immuneACCESS table, in-frame sequences only. Its copies lack some clones; in the studies checked, an unresolved V gene accounts for under half of them, and the cause for the rest is not known. In this sample the table shows 100,000 to 150,000 clones, about 70% of which occur a single time. Of the sample, over 3.5% falls within the top ten clones. The sequenced sample consisted of PBMCs. The receptors were gathered from a woman between 35 and 50 years old in good health and CMV-seronegative.

This chain connects TRBV2 to TRBJ2-3; 9 bases are a match to TRBD2. The ends lost 10 bases at V and 4 bases at J; junction bases unmatched: 9. CDR1 is SNHLY and CDR2 is FYNNEI in the germline V gene. This CDR3 region has 14 residues. The CDR3 reads CATSGAGGADTQYF. The CDR3 DNA follows: TGTGCCACTAGCGGGGCGGGCGGGGCAGATACGCAGTATTTT.

The chain uses TRBV10-3 and TRBJ2-3, with 9 nucleotides matching TRBD2. Germline V CDR1 and CDR2: ENHRY, SYGVKD. The junction had 9 bases not matched to a gene; V was cut back by 11 bases and J by 0 bases. CDR3 length: 15 amino acids. CDR3 loop: CAAGGSGSSTDTQYF. DNA for the CDR3: TGTGCCGCCGGGGGTAGCGGGAGTAGCACAGATACGCAGTATTTT.